This paragraph reports one TCR beta chain. This sample was taken from a study of blood T cells in healthy people across ages. Germline values: CDR1 SGDLS, CDR2 YYNGEE. The CDR3 is 14 residues long. The V end lost 0 bases, the J end lost 2 bases, and 8 bases lay between the germline ends. Together with a sample-barcoded 5' primer, a J-beta primer mix was included in a second PCR lasting about 7 to 12 cycles. The template-switch adaptor was a 5' adaptor with 12 random nucleotides. It tagged each cDNA molecule. TCRdb passed the 5' RACE reads through MiXCR, listing each CDR3 protein once. Of about 800,000 distinct CDR3 sequences in the sample, 20% to 30% were seen once. The same specimen was also included in a second study, on T cells of mothers and their children.

This TCR came from a boy aged 5-17 years in good health. The specimen was blood. The V gene is TRBV9, the J gene TRBJ1-1; D unclear. The CDR3 bases are TGTGCCAGCAGCGTAGTCCCGGGTAACACTGAAGCTTTCTTT. Its translation is CASSVVPGNTEAFF.